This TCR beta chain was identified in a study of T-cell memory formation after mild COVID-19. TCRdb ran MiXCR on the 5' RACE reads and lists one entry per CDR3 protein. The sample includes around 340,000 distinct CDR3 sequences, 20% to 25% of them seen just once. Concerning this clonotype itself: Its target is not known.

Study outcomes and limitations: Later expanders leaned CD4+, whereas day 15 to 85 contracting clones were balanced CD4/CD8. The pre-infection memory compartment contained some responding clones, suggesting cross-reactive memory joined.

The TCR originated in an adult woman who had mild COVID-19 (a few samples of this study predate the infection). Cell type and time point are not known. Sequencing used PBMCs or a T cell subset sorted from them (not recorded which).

This CDR3 is CASSPGRFNTDTQYF. The CDR3 DNA is TGTGCCAGCAGCCCCGGGAGGTTCAATACAGATACGCAGTATTTT. The V call is TRBV7-9, the J call TRBJ2-3; 7 bases map to TRBD2. The CDR3 is 15 amino acids. J lost 3 bases, V lost 5 bases, and 8 bases had no gene match. Per germline, CDR1 SEHNR and CDR2 FQNEAQ (reference sequence).